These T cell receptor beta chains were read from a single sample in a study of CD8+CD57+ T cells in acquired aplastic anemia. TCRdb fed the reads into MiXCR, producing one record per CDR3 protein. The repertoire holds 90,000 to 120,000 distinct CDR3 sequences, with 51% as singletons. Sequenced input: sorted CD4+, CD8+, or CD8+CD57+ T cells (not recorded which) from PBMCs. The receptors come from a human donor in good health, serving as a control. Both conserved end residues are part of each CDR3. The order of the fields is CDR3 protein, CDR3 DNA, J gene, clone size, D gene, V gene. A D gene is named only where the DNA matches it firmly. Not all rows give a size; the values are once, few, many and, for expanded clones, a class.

CASSLEALETQYF | TGTGCCAGCAGCTTAGAAGCTTTAGAGACCCAGTACTTC | TRBJ2-5 | NA | NA | TRBV7-7
CSVDRDRGFAFF | TGCAGCGTGGACCGGGACAGAGGATTCGCTTTCTTT | TRBJ1-1 | NA | TRBD1 | TRBV29-1
CASSQDGGTAYEQYF | TGTGCCAGCAGCCAAGATGGGGGAACGGCCTACGAGCAGTACTTC | TRBJ2-7 | many | NA | TRBV4-2
CSARDSSSGVNEQFF | TGCAGTGCTAGAGATTCGTCTAGCGGGGTCAATGAGCAGTTCTTC | TRBJ2-1 | many | TRBD2 | TRBV20-1
CASSRGAGGIDTQYF | TGTGCCAGCAGTAGGGGGGCGGGGGGAATAGATACGCAGTATTTT | TRBJ2-3 | NA | TRBD2 | TRBV25-1
CSAWSGESNTEAFF | TGCAGTGCTTGGTCAGGGGAATCGAACACTGAAGCTTTCTTT | TRBJ1-1 | NA | NA | TRBV20-1
CAWSVDVAEQFF | TGTGCCTGGAGTGTTGATGTGGCGGAGCAGTTCTTC | TRBJ2-1 | NA | NA | TRBV30
CASKRSATTAYGYTF | TGTGCCAGCAAGCGGTCTGCCACGACCGCCTATGGCTACACCTTC | TRBJ1-2 | once | NA | TRBV2
CATSRDRIFHYGYTF | TGTGCCACCAGCAGAGACCGCATTTTCCACTATGGCTACACCTTC | TRBJ1-2 | many | NA | TRBV15
CSVGGQGLEAFF | TGCAGCGTGGGCGGACAGGGGCTGGAAGCTTTCTTT | TRBJ1-1 | few | TRBD1 | TRBV29-1
CAISGTEGNTIYF | TGTGCCATCAGCGGGACAGAGGGAAACACCATATATTTT | TRBJ1-3 | NA | TRBD1 | TRBV10-3
CSASTGDEQYF | TGCAGTGCGTCGACAGGGGATGAGCAGTACTTC | TRBJ2-7 | few | TRBD1 | TRBV20-1
CARSPPPGRGAEAFF | TGTGCCCGCAGTCCGCCGCCAGGCCGGGGCGCTGAAGCTTTCTTT | TRBJ1-1 | few | NA | TRBV6-1
CASSPPGVRSTSYEQYF | TGTGCCAGCTCACCACCGGGGGTGAGAAGTACCTCCTACGAGCAGTACTTC | TRBJ2-7 | NA | NA | TRBV25-1
CASSSGPQETQYF | TGTGCCAGCAGCTCGGGACCTCAAGAGACCCAGTACTTC | TRBJ2-5 | many | NA | TRBV6-2/TRBV6-3
CASSEYPAGVPHTGELFF | TGTGCCAGCAGTGAATACCCAGCGGGGGTTCCTCACACCGGGGAGCTGTTTTTT | TRBJ2-2 | NA | TRBD2 | TRBV2
CASRPHTSGGASFF | TGTGCCAGCAGACCTCACACTAGCGGGGGGGCCTCGTTCTTC | TRBJ2-1 | NA | TRBD2 | TRBV6-2/TRBV6-3
CASSASGGAVDTQYF | TGCGCCAGCAGTGCTAGCGGGGGGGCCGTGGATACGCAGTATTTT | TRBJ2-3 | NA | TRBD2 | TRBV10-2
CASTRTGDPGYTF | TGTGCCAGTACCCGGACAGGGGATCCTGGCTACACCTTC | TRBJ1-2 | NA | TRBD1 | TRBV19
CASSSDGYQPQHF | TGTGCCAGCAGCTCGGACGGTTATCAGCCCCAGCATTTT | TRBJ1-5 | many | NA | TRBV7-6
CAISESGRQLYNSPLHF | TGTGCCATCAGTGAGTCGGGTCGGCAGTTGTATAATTCACCCCTCCACTTT | TRBJ1-6 | few | NA | TRBV10-3
CASSHNRHTEAFF | TGCGCCAGCAGCCACAATCGGCACACTGAAGCTTTCTTT | TRBJ1-1 | NA | NA | TRBV10-1
CAISALDSQNTEAFFGYTF | NA | TRBJ1-2 | NA | NA | TRBV25-1
CSVVQRLNTEAFF | TGCAGCGTTGTGCAGAGATTGAACACTGAAGCTTTCTTT | TRBJ1-1 | NA | NA | TRBV29-1
CAISDRDRSSYEQYF | TGTGCCATCAGTGACAGGGACAGGAGCTCCTACGAGCAGTACTTC | TRBJ2-7 | NA | TRBD1 | TRBV10-3
CASSYGQGGGYTF | TGTGCCAGCAGCTACGGACAGGGTGGTGGCTACACCTTC | TRBJ1-2 | NA | TRBD1 | TRBV7-9
CATSLASTNYGYTF | TGTGCCACCAGTCTAGCGAGTACTAACTATGGCTACACCTTC | TRBJ1-2 | NA | NA | TRBV24-1
CASSFGVYGYTF | TGTGCCAGCAGTTTTGGAGTCTATGGCTACACCTTC | TRBJ1-2 | NA | NA | TRBV12-3/TRBV12-4
CAIKTASSYEQYF | TGTGCCATCAAAACAGCCTCCTCCTACGAGCAGTACTTC | TRBJ2-7 | NA | NA | TRBV10-3
CAGSPQGNYNEQFF | TGTGCCGGCAGCCCCCAGGGAAACTACAATGAGCAGTTCTTC | TRBJ2-1 | NA | NA | TRBV11-2
CSALGAGPTGELFF | TGCAGTGCCCTGGGGGCAGGCCCCACCGGGGAGCTGTTTTTT | TRBJ2-2 | NA | NA | TRBV20-1
CATSRGRGYQPQHF | TGTGCCACCAGCAGAGGTCGTGGATATCAGCCCCAGCATTTT | TRBJ1-5 | NA | NA | TRBV15
CASSDSTGRLYGYTF | TGTGCCAGCAGTGATTCGACAGGGAGATTATATGGCTACACCTTC | TRBJ1-2 | NA | TRBD1 | TRBV2
CASRKTGAGNTIYF | TGCGCCAGCAGGAAAACAGGGGCTGGAAACACCATATATTTT | TRBJ1-3 | many | TRBD1 | TRBV10-2
CATSDGTSGGQNEQFF | TGTGCCACCAGTGATGGGACTAGCGGGGGGCAAAATGAGCAGTTCTTC | TRBJ2-1 | NA | TRBD2 | TRBV24-1
CASTAGTAANYGYTF | TGTGCCAGTACGGCAGGGACAGCAGCTAACTATGGCTACACCTTC | TRBJ1-2 | NA | TRBD1 | TRBV19
CSTHETVGNEQYF | TGCAGCACTCATGAGACAGTTGGGAACGAGCAGTACTTC | TRBJ2-7 | NA | NA | TRBV29-1
CSAWTGLTGELFF | TGCAGTGCCTGGACAGGGTTGACCGGGGAGCTGTTTTTT | TRBJ2-2 | many | TRBD1 | TRBV20-1
CATHLLGRAEAFF | TGTGCCACCCACCTTCTGGGAAGGGCTGAAGCCTTCTTT | TRBJ1-1 | NA | NA | TRBV13
CASSLLRGGPDTQYF | TGTGCCAGCAGCCTTTTACGGGGTGGGCCAGATACGCAGTATTTT | TRBJ2-3 | NA | NA | TRBV9
CASSRDSYAYNSPLHF | TGTGCCAGCAGCCGCGACTCTTACGCCTATAATTCACCCCTCCACTTT | TRBJ1-6 | NA | NA | TRBV6-1
CASCSQGTQYF | TGTGCCAGCTGCTCGCAGGGGACCCAGTACTTC | TRBJ2-5 | NA | NA | TRBV27
CASSLGQGYQETQYF | TGTGCCAGCAGTCTGGGACAGGGGTATCAAGAGACCCAGTACTTC | TRBJ2-5 | few | TRBD1 | TRBV2
CAISEEQPVYYGYTF | TGTGCCATCAGTGAAGAACAGCCCGTTTACTATGGCTACACCTTC | TRBJ1-2 | few | NA | TRBV10-3
CASSFYSNTEAFF | TGTGCCAGCAGTTTTTACAGTAACACTGAAGCTTTCTTT | TRBJ1-1 | NA | NA | TRBV12-3/TRBV12-4
CASIPFRVAIFLCANYGYTF | TGTGCCAGCATCCCCTTTAGAGTGGCTATATTCTTATGTGCTAACTATGGCTACACCTTC | TRBJ1-2 | NA | NA | TRBV4-2
CASSAERTNTDTQYF | TGTGCCAGCAGTGCTGAGCGGACTAACACAGATACGCAGTATTTT | TRBJ2-3 | NA | NA | TRBV2
CASSLLSGSNTEAFF | TGTGCCAGCAGCCTCCTGAGCGGTAGTAACACTGAAGCTTTCTTT | TRBJ1-1 | many | NA | TRBV7-2
CASSYMGPEAFF | TGTGCCAGCAGTTACATGGGGCCTGAAGCTTTCTTT | TRBJ1-1 | once | NA | TRBV2
CASSVWYSHTDTQYF | TGTGCCAGCAGCGTATGGTACAGCCACACAGATACGCAGTATTTT | TRBJ2-3 | many | NA | TRBV9
CASRPGINGYTF | TGTGCCAGCCGGCCGGGGATCAATGGCTACACCTTC | TRBJ1-2 | few | NA | TRBV12-3/TRBV12-4
CASSGGGQGEWEQYF | TGTGCCAGCAGTGGGGGGGGGCAGGGGGAGTGGGAGCAGTACTTC | TRBJ2-7 | NA | NA | TRBV25-1
CSVENRQGERGYTF | TGCAGCGTTGAAAATCGACAGGGAGAACGAGGCTACACCTTC | TRBJ1-2 | NA | TRBD1 | TRBV29-1